The clone carrying this TCR beta chain came up a few times. No antigen is known for it. A single record per CDR3 protein comes from TCRdb applying MiXCR to the 5' RACE reads. The sample contains about 220,000 distinct CDR3 sequences, less than 3.5% of which appear only once. This entry belongs to a study of T cells after yellow fever vaccination. Turning to the study itself: Each low-cell-number fraction was prepared by means of SMART-Seq v4 Ultra Low Input. Study-wide points: Most clones from primary vaccination were detected again post-booster (about 95% CD4, about 88% CD8). The secondary response was weaker but peaked faster, day 5 versus 15.

The CDR3 totals 15 residues. The V end was cut by 0 bases, the J end by 1 base, with 9 bases between. The germline V gene encodes CDR1 SGHVS and CDR2 FQNEAQ. The receptor was derived from a young man who received the YFV17D yellow fever vaccine. This specimen was CD4+ T cells sorted from PBMCs, taken 10 days after the yellow fever booster vaccination. The genes are TRBV7-8 and TRBJ1-2; D is unresolved. CDR3 sequence reads: CASSLALKDNYGYTF. In nucleotides, the CDR3 is TGTGCCAGCAGCTTAGCGCTCAAAGATAACTATGGCTACACCTTC. The variable domain in full, with the rest retrieved from reference TRBV7-8 and TRBJ1-2, is GAGVSQSPRYKVAKRGQDVALRCDPISGHVSLFWYQQALGQGPEFLTYFQNEAQLDKSGLPSDRFFAERPEGSVSTLKIQRTQQEDSAVYLCASSLALKDNYGYTFGSGTRLTVV.